This T cell receptor (beta chain) was sequenced in a study of blood T cells in healthy people across ages. Germline CDR1 reads DFQATT; CDR2 reads SNEGSKA (reference sequence). The CDR3 is 12 residues long. The V end lost 6 bases, the J end lost 0 bases, and 8 bases lay between the germline ends. Remarks on this clonotype: Its antigen is not identified.

Drawn from each donor were 8.5 to 10 milliliters of peripheral blood. Overall study results and limits: Diversity was higher, and naive CD4+ cells more numerous, in long-lived donors than in aged donors. Because sorting was not performed, PBMCs prevented conclusive naive versus antigen-experienced comparison.

For the second PCR, which ran for about 6 to 11 cycles, a sample-barcoded 5' primer and a J-beta primer mix were used. TCRdb itself ran the 5' RACE reads through MiXCR, one entry per CDR3 protein. The table records 1.2 million to 1.5 million distinct CDR3 sequences, 42% of them present only once. This chain uses TRBV20-1 with TRBJ1-1; D gene unclear. This receptor was obtained from a woman under 30 in good health. The specimen sequenced was blood. CDR3 sequence (DNA): TGCAGTGCATATCGGATGAACACTGAAGCTTTCTTT. This codes for CSAYRMNTEAFF.